This T cell receptor beta chain was identified during a study of monozygotic twins with inflammatory bowel disease. Overall study results and limits: Whereas healthy co-twins had higher TCRbeta diversity (inverse Simpson), IBD patients had lower diversity. Evidence did not back any single strong signal or clonotype linked to IBD. Repertoires of patients may have been made more variable by differing immunosuppressive treatments.

The germline V gene has CDR1 DFQATT and CDR2 SNEGSKA (reference sequence). CDR3 length equals 14 residues. Worth noting for this clonotype: Its antigen is not known.

TCRdb reanalyzed the 5' RACE reads, giving one entry per CDR3 protein sequence and no DNA. This repertoire includes approximately 150,000 distinct CDR3 sequences. Input material: blood. The sequence derives from a human donor with ulcerative colitis or Crohn's disease, or a healthy co-twin of an affected twin (not recorded which). The gene calls are TRBV20-1 and TRBJ2-3; the TRBD1 assignment by TCRdb is unverifiable without DNA. The CDR3: CSARGPGRPDTQYF.